This TCR beta chain was found in a study of cytomegalovirus exposure and HLA in healthy donors. General study points: As a later analysis showed, several of the most significant clusters appeared to be linked to common viral pathogens. Sequencing probably produced one cluster of sequence variants that were highly shared.

Turning to this clone: Its target is not known.

The PCR was carried out with 60 Vbeta primers and 13 Jbeta primers. Assay used: immunoSEQ multiplex PCR; TCRdb lists only in-frame clones, some missing. The sample has 150,000 or so clones, approximately 80% seen once. The V and J ends lost 5 bases and 3 bases, in that order; junction bases with no gene match: 8. The CDR3 extends over 16 amino acids. In germline, CDR1 is LGHNA, CDR2 YNFKEQ. The rearrangement links TRBV4-2 to TRBJ2-2; TRBD2 aligns across 8 bases. The sequenced sample consisted of PBMCs. The receptor's source is a man aged 30 to 45 in good health and CMV-seropositive. CDR3 nucleotides: TGTGCCAGCAGCTCCCGCGGGAGGTCGGACACCGGGGAGCTGTTTTTT. Its translation is CASSSRGRSDTGELFF.